One and the same sample provided the 23 T cell receptor beta chains below, sequenced in a study of T cell responses to AZD1222 COVID-19 vaccine listed by TCRdb under 2021. Library generation was performed with the immunoSEQ multiplex PCR assay. TCRdb provides this immuneACCESS table in a form limited to in-frame rearrangements. Some clones are lacking; in checked studies, under half of them reflect an unresolved V gene, and why the rest are absent is not known. For this sample the table gives over 35,000 clones, of which roughly 78% were detected only once. Clones ranked in the top ten supply 20% to 25% of the sample. Read against the paper, the sample's time point label means: about 28 days (+/-7) after the second vaccine dose. The treatment or condition label for this specimen denotes: meningococcal conjugate vaccine given as trial control. Sequencing was performed on peripheral blood, taken 28 days after the second dose of the MenACWY control vaccine. The receptors originated from an adult who received the MenACWY meningococcal vaccine as a control.

The gene calls are TRBV6-5 and TRBJ2-5; 8 bases line up with TRBD2. The CDR3 contains 15 residues. Germline CDR1 MNHEY, CDR2 SVGAGI. V shed 6 bases, J shed 2 bases, and the junction held 8 bases outside the gene matches. CDR3 sequence: CASSETPGGQETQYF. The CDR3 DNA reads as TGTGCCAGCAGCGAGACCCCGGGGGGGCAAGAGACCCAGTACTTC.

This clone occurred a few times. The J gene is TRBJ2-1, the V gene TRBV28; D is possibly TRBD2 (5 bases). The V end lost 7 bases, the J end lost 14 bases, and 21 bases lay between the germline ends. This CDR3 spans 13 amino acids. Germline CDR1 reads MDHEN; CDR2 reads SYDVKM. For the CDR3, the DNA is TGTGCCAGCAAAAGGGAAGTGGGGAGCGAGAAGTTCTTC. This translates into CASKREVGSEKFF. The complete variable domain, with remaining parts taken from reference TRBV28 and TRBJ2-1, reads DVKVTQSSRYLVKRTGEKVFLECVQDMDHENMFWYRQDPGLGLRLIYFSYDVKMKEKGDIPEGYSVSREKKERFSLILESASTNQTSMYLCASKREVGSEKFFGPGTRLTVL.

The V gene is TRBV6-1, the J gene TRBJ2-7; TRBD1 agrees at 11 bases. The V segment lost 0 bases and the J segment 12 bases; nucleotides outside the gene matches: 7. The CDR3 runs 14 residues. Germline lookup yields CDR1 MNHNS and CDR2 SASEGT. Here the CDR3 reads CASSEAGDRGVGYF. The CDR3, as DNA: TGTGCCAGCAGTGAAGCGGGGGACAGGGGGGTAGGGTACTTC.

The chain is built from TRBV11-2 and TRBJ1-3; D perhaps matches TRBD1 (6 bases). Germline CDR1 reads SGHAT; CDR2 reads FQNNGV. Trimming stripped 2 bases from V and 4 bases from J, with 15 bases between. CDR3 length equals 16 residues. The CDR3 protein is CASSLKLRTAGNTIYF. The CDR3, as DNA: TGTGCCAGCAGCTTAAAGCTGCGGACAGCGGGAAACACCATATATTTT.

The chain combines TRBV2 with TRBJ2-1; 13 bases agree with TRBD2. The CDR3 runs 14 residues. Germline V CDR1 and CDR2: SNHLY, FYNNEI. After removal of 4 bases from V and 12 bases from J, the junction contained 6 bases not matched to a gene. This chain's CDR3 is CASSGTGLAGRQFF. CDR3 bases: TGTGCCAGCAGTGGCACGGGACTAGCGGGACGGCAGTTCTTC. Full variable domain (rest looked up from reference TRBV2 and TRBJ2-1): EPEVTQTPSHQVTQMGQEVILRCVPISNHLYFYWYRQILGQKVEFLVSFYNNEISEKSEIFDDQFSVERPDGSNFTLKIRSTKLEDSAMYFCASSGTGLAGRQFFGPGTRLTVL.

The J gene is TRBJ1-1, the V gene TRBV11-2; maybe TRBD1 (5 bases). V was trimmed by 5 bases and J by 4 bases, leaving 14 bases between them. Looked up from germline, CDR1 is SGHAT and CDR2 is FQNNGV. The CDR3 totals 14 residues. This chain's CDR3 is CASSPFLGGTEAFF. The CDR3 DNA sequence: TGTGCCAGCAGCCCGTTTCTGGGGGGCACTGAAGCTTTCTTT.

This clone was detected only a few times. J is TRBJ1-1 and V is TRBV12-3 or TRBV12-4; D is possibly TRBD1 (5 bases). V lost 3 bases and J lost 10, with 15 bases in between. The CDR3 spans 13 residues. This chain's CDR3 is CASSFAPATGAFF. The CDR3 DNA sequence: TGTGCCAGCAGTTTTGCCCCTGCTACAGGAGCTTTCTTT.

V and J are TRBV5-1 and TRBJ2-2; TRBD2 matches 15 bases. The trim removed 2 bases at V and 5 bases at J, leaving 1 base unmatched. The V gene's germline CDR1 is SGHRS and CDR2 YFSETQ. The CDR3 is 16 amino acids. CDR3 bases: TGCGCCAGCAGCTTCGGACTAGCGGGAGGGACCGGGGAGCTGTTTTTT. It yields the protein CASSFGLAGGTGELFF.

This clone was observed at least ten times. This rearrangement joins TRBV4-2 to TRBJ1-5; no clear D gene. The germline V gene encodes CDR1 LGHNA and CDR2 YNFKEQ. The CDR3 length is 15 residues. Trimming removed 4 bases at V and 4 bases at J, with 14 bases between. The CDR3 loop is CASSPNRQSNQPQHF. DNA of the CDR3: TGTGCCAGCAGCCCCAACCGCCAGTCTAATCAGCCCCAGCATTTT.

The chain has TRBV6-5 and TRBJ2-7; the D is unclear. Germline CDR1 is MNHEY and CDR2 is SVGAGI. This CDR3 has 14 amino acids. V was shortened by 5 bases and J by 4 bases, with 15 bases between the two germline ends. The CDR3 bases are TGTGCCAGCAGTCCCCCCTCTTCGGTTTACGAGCAGTACTTC. This encodes CASSPPSSVYEQYF.

The chain uses TRBV28 and TRBJ2-2, with D possibly TRBD2 on 5 matching bases. Germline CDR1 is MDHEN and CDR2 is SYDVKM. The length of the CDR3 is 16 residues. V lost 5 bases and J 2 bases, leaving 15 bases between the germline ends. The CDR3 protein is CASSRGLPINTGELFF. In DNA form, the CDR3 reads TGTGCCAGCAGTCGAGGGCTACCTATTAACACCGGGGAGCTGTTTTTT.

On this clone: In the same sample, other DNA sequences code for this CDR3. J is TRBJ2-2 and V is TRBV14; D is unclear. The CDR3 extends over 15 amino acids. Trimming shortened V by 1 base and J by 1 base, and 7 bases separated the two germline ends. Germline values: CDR1 SGHDN, CDR2 FVKESK. The CDR3 spells CASSQAGGNTGELFF. As DNA, the CDR3 is TGTGCCAGCAGCCAAGCAGGCGGGAACACCGGGGAGCTGTTTTTT.

In its sample, this clone was seen once. This sequence joins TRBV6-5 and TRBJ2-6; D is uncertain. Trimming shortened V by 1 base and J by 3 bases, and 7 bases separated the two germline ends. Germline CDR1 is MNHEY and CDR2 is SVGAGI. The CDR3 consists of 15 residues. DNA of the CDR3: TGTGCCAGCAGTTACTTACCAAATGGGGCCAACGTCCTGACTTTC. Its translation is CASSYLPNGANVLTF.

The rearrangement joins TRBV7-9 to TRBJ1-1, with 7 bases identical to TRBD1. Trimming removed 5 bases from V and 5 bases from J; junction bases left unmatched: 8. Germline V lookup: CDR1 SEHNR, CDR2 FQNEAQ (reference sequence). The CDR3 covers 14 residues. CDR3 in amino acids: CASSPSLTGTEAFF. The DNA of the CDR3 is TGTGCCAGCAGCCCCTCCCTGACAGGGACTGAAGCTTTCTTT.

The chain's CDR3 is CASSLVSTDTQYF. In DNA, the CDR3 is TGTGCCAGCAGCTTAGTGAGCACAGATACGCAGTATTTT. The genes are TRBV7-8 and TRBJ2-3; the D is unclear. The ends were cut back, 1 base at V and 0 bases at J, with 2 bases in the middle. This CDR3 comprises 13 residues. In germline, CDR1 is SGHVS, CDR2 FQNEAQ.

The chain carries TRBV9 and TRBJ1-6; no definite D call. Germline values: CDR1 SGDLS, CDR2 YYNGEE. V lost 0 bases to trimming and J lost 3 bases, with 7 bases between them. The length of the CDR3 is 15 residues. The CDR3 DNA reads as TGTGCCAGCAGCGTAGCTGATAGCTATAATTCACCCCTCCACTTT. Amino acids: CASSVADSYNSPLHF.

The chain employs TRBV5-1 and TRBJ2-5; D might be TRBD1 (5 bases). This CDR3 has 14 amino acids. Germline CDR1 SGHRS, CDR2 YFSETQ. The V end was cut by 3 bases, the J end by 2 bases, with 11 bases between. The CDR3 loop is CASSSPPGQETQYF. CDR3 sequence (DNA): TGCGCCAGCAGCTCCCCCCCAGGGCAAGAGACCCAGTACTTC. Complete variable domain (other parts from reference TRBV5-1 and TRBJ2-5): KAGVTQTPRYLIKTRGQQVTLSCSPISGHRSVSWYQQTPGQGLQFLFEYFSETQRNKGNFPGRFSGRQFSNSRSEMNVSTLELGDSALYLCASSSPPGQETQYFGPGTRLLVL.

This clone showed up just once. The rearrangement uses TRBV19 and TRBJ1-3; 7 nucleotides line up with TRBD1. With 5 bases clipped from V and 4 bases from J, the junction kept 8 bases outside the gene matches. The CDR3 length is 15 residues. Germline V gene sequence: CDR1 LNHDA, CDR2 SQIVND (reference sequence). The CDR3 is CASSDRDRGGNTIYF. The CDR3 region has the DNA TGTGCCAGTAGTGACCGGGACAGAGGAGGAAACACCATATATTTT.

The V and J genes are TRBV2 and TRBJ1-1; 7 nucleotides agree with TRBD1. There are 15 residues in the CDR3. V was clipped by 5 bases and J by 1 base; unmatched bases: 7. Germline CDR1 reads SNHLY; CDR2 reads FYNNEI. For the CDR3, the DNA is TGTGCCAGCAGTAATCGGGACAGCCGGAACACTGAAGCTTTCTTT. This codes for CASSNRDSRNTEAFF.

The chain carries TRBV3-1 (or the pseudogene TRBV3-2) and TRBJ1-1; no clear D. This CDR3 comprises 13 residues. Deletions cut 4 bases from V and 7 bases from J, with 13 bases between. The V gene's germline CDR1 is LGHDT and CDR2 YNNKEL (reference sequence). For the CDR3, the DNA is TGTGCCAGCAGCCGCGGGGAGTTTAATGAAGCTTTCTTT. Residues: CASSRGEFNEAFF.

The genes are TRBV18 and TRBJ1-2, with D hard to call. The CDR3 consists of 15 residues. V shed 2 bases and J shed 8 bases, with 18 bases lying between them. CDR1 and CDR2 from the germline V gene are KGHSH and LQKENI. The CDR3 nucleotides read TGTGCCAGCTCACCATTAAAAGGGCCGGACTTGGGCTACACCTTC. It encodes CASSPLKGPDLGYTF.

The V and J genes are TRBV6-5 and TRBJ1-4; D not resolved. CDR1 is MNHEY and CDR2 is SVGAGI in the germline V gene. With 5 bases removed from V and 3 bases from J, the gap between germline ends came to 10 bases. The CDR3 totals 14 residues. The CDR3 region is CASSRGRANEKLFF. The CDR3 coding sequence is TGTGCCAGCAGTCGAGGGAGAGCTAATGAAAAACTGTTTTTT.

This chain links TRBV6-1 with TRBJ2-7; D uncertain. This CDR3 has 12 amino acids. Looked up from germline, CDR1 is MNHNS and CDR2 is SASEGT. V shed 0 bases and J shed 4 bases, with 4 bases lying between them. The CDR3 DNA is TGTGCCAGCAGTGAAGCTCGGTACGAGCAGTACTTC. Encoded protein: CASSEARYEQYF.